Below are 17 T cell receptor beta chains sequenced from a single sample in a study of cytomegalovirus exposure and HLA in healthy donors. The study ran its PCR with 60 Vbeta and 13 Jbeta primers. Assay: immunoSEQ multiplex PCR; the TCRdb copy retains only in-frame clones and omits some. The profile shows more than 95,000 clones, 83% of them singletons. Material for sequencing was PBMCs. The receptors were gathered from a man younger than 35 in good health and CMV-seronegative.

The V call is TRBV9, the J call TRBJ2-7; TRBD2 might be the D (5 bases). Trimming stripped 4 bases from V and 3 bases from J, with 14 bases between. The CDR3 is 14 residues long. Per the germline V gene, CDR1 is SGDLS and CDR2 is YYNGEE. CDR3 nucleotides: TGTGCCAGCAGCCCTACTAGTCGAAGCTACGAGCAGTACTTC. Protein: CASSPTSRSYEQYF.

The rearrangement uses TRBV25-1 and TRBJ1-1, with D maybe TRBD1 (5 bases). The CDR3 sequence is 13 residues long. Trimming pared 3 bases from V and 6 bases from J, leaving 11 bases between. From germline, CDR1 is MGHDK and CDR2 SYGVNS. The CDR3 loop is CASSDPGWAEAFF. The DNA of the CDR3 is TGTGCCAGCAGTGATCCAGGGTGGGCTGAAGCTTTCTTT.

The rearrangement uses TRBV5-1 and TRBJ2-3; possibly TRBD2 for D (6 bases). Trimming pared 0 bases from V and 15 bases from J, leaving 17 bases between. Germline V gene sequence: CDR1 SGHRS, CDR2 YFSETQ. The CDR3 contains 13 residues. CDR3 sequence (DNA): TGCGCCAGCAGCTTGGAAGGCGGGACCGAATGCTATTTT. Protein product: CASSLEGGTECYF.

The rearrangement links TRBV25-1 to TRBJ2-7; 9 positions agree with TRBD1. The ends lost 7 bases at V and 7 bases at J; junction bases unmatched: 8. Germline V lookup: CDR1 MGHDK, CDR2 SYGVNS. The CDR3 sequence is 13 residues long. The CDR3 bases are TGTGCCAGCACTCACAGGGGGCTAGGAGAGCAGTACTTC. Its protein product is CASTHRGLGEQYF.

There are a few counts of this clone. The rearrangement links TRBV10-3 to TRBJ2-1, with 9 bases matching TRBD1. Germline V gene lookup returns CDR1 ENHRY and CDR2 SYGVKD. V was clipped by 7 bases and J by 2 bases; unmatched bases: 18. The CDR3 length is 19 residues. CDR3 DNA: TGTGCCATCACTAACCCCACAGGGGGCGCAAGGAGCCCCTACAATGAGCAGTTCTTC. Its translation is CAITNPTGGARSPYNEQFF.

V and J are TRBV19 and TRBJ1-1; 8 nucleotides line up with TRBD1. Germline trimming cut 7 bases from V and 4 bases from J; bases unmatched to any gene: 8. This CDR3 has 14 residues. CDR1 LNHDA and CDR2 SQIVND come from the germline V gene (reference sequence). Written as DNA, the CDR3 is TGTGCCAGTATCGGACAGGGCAGGACCACTGAAGCTTTCTTT. This sequence encodes CASIGQGRTTEAFF.

The rearrangement uses TRBV27 and TRBJ2-7; 11 bases agree with TRBD2. The length of the CDR3 is 16 residues. The trim removed 3 bases at V and 2 bases at J, leaving 6 bases unmatched. Germline V lookup: CDR1 MNHEY, CDR2 SMNVEV (reference sequence). The CDR3 reads CASSLSSTSGAYEQYF. CDR3 coding DNA: TGTGCCAGCAGTTTGTCCTCGACTAGCGGGGCCTACGAGCAGTACTTC.

The J gene is TRBJ2-3, the V gene TRBV4-3; TRBD1 agrees at 9 bases. Germline V CDR1 and CDR2: LGHNA, YSLEER. With 5 bases clipped from V and 3 bases from J, the junction kept 9 bases outside the gene matches. This CDR3 has 16 amino acids. CDR3 nucleotide sequence: TGCGCCAGCAGCTTTAACCCGGGACAGGGAACAGATACGCAGTATTTT. It is translated as CASSFNPGQGTDTQYF.

J is TRBJ2-7 and V is TRBV9, with 11 bases matching TRBD2. The CDR3 is made up of 15 amino acids. The V gene end was trimmed by 0 bases and the J gene end by 7 bases; junction bases not matched to a gene: 6. Per the germline V gene, CDR1 is SGDLS and CDR2 is YYNGEE. The CDR3 sequence is CASSVELAGGCEQYF. CDR3 sequence (DNA): TGTGCCAGCAGCGTAGAATTAGCGGGAGGGTGTGAGCAGTACTTC.

The V gene is TRBV19, the J gene TRBJ1-5; a weak D match, TRBD1 (6 bases). Trimming removed 3 bases from V and 1 base from J, with 13 bases in between. CDR3 length: 16 amino acids. Germline CDR1 is LNHDA and CDR2 is SQIVND (reference sequence). CDR3 in amino acids: CASSIGPGGSNQPQHF. CDR3 DNA sequence: TGTGCCAGTAGTATCGGCCCGGGGGGCAGCAATCAGCCCCAGCATTTT.

This rearrangement joins TRBV6-5 to TRBJ2-5; 8 positions agree with TRBD2. Looked up from germline, CDR1 is MNHEY and CDR2 is SVGAGI. The trim removed 4 bases at V and 2 bases at J, leaving 6 bases unmatched. The CDR3 is 15 residues long. The CDR3 spells CASSSRGLGQETQYF. DNA of the CDR3: TGTGCCAGCAGTTCCCGGGGACTAGGTCAAGAGACCCAGTACTTC.

In regard to this clone: Relative to the germline gene, one junction end is altered; a read error may explain this. The genes are TRBV7-2 and TRBJ2-7, with 8 nucleotides matching TRBD1. The CDR3 sequence is 16 residues long. Germline CDR1 reads SGHTA; CDR2 reads FQGNSA. The CDR3 DNA reads as TGTGCCAGCAGCTTCCCACCGACAGGGGTATCCTTCGAGCAGTACTTC. Translated: CASSFPPTGVSFEQYF.

The CDR3 is CALGTYSYEQYF. The CDR3 bases are TGTGCCTTAGGGACTTACTCCTACGAGCAGTACTTC. The J gene is TRBJ2-7, the V gene TRBV30; D possibly corresponds to TRBD2 (6 bases). The V gene lost 7 bases and the J gene lost 0 bases, with 10 bases spanning the gap. The CDR3 spans 12 residues. CDR1 GTSNPN and CDR2 SVGIG come from the germline V gene (reference sequence).

The V and J genes are TRBV5-4 and TRBJ1-2; 7 nucleotides line up with TRBD1. V lost 1 base and J lost 4; bases outside the gene matches: 4. The germline V gene has CDR1 SGHNT and CDR2 YYREEE (reference sequence). This CDR3 has 14 residues. CDR3 DNA: TGTGCCAGCAGCTTGTCGACAGGGTTCTATGGCTACACCTTC. Translating gives CASSLSTGFYGYTF.

The rearrangement joins TRBV15 to TRBJ2-7; 8 positions agree with TRBD2. Germline V CDR1 and CDR2: LNHNV, YYDKDF (reference sequence). V was pared by 5 bases and J by 5 bases, with 11 bases of the junction left unmatched. The CDR3 totals 15 residues. This CDR3 reads CATSRPGGPKDEQYF. The CDR3 coding sequence is TGTGCCACCAGCCGTCCGGGGGGGCCCAAGGACGAGCAGTACTTC.

This chain connects TRBV28 to TRBJ1-5; no reliable D call. Trimming removed 2 bases from V and 0 bases from J, with 5 bases in between. Germline V gives CDR1 MDHEN, CDR2 SYDVKM. This CDR3 is 14 amino acids long. The CDR3 nucleotides read TGTGCCAGCAGTTTAGGAGTTAGCAATCAGCCCCAGCATTTT. This encodes CASSLGVSNQPQHF.

The V and J genes are TRBV29-1 and TRBJ2-7, with a tentative D call TRBD1 (6 bases). Trimming took off 2 bases at V and 0 bases at J, with 8 bases between the two ends. Germline lookup yields CDR1 SQVTM and CDR2 ANQGSEA. This CDR3 is 13 amino acids long. The CDR3 sequence is CSVERGSSYEQYF. CDR3 bases: TGCAGCGTTGAAAGGGGGAGCTCCTACGAGCAGTACTTC.